The T cell receptor beta chain described here comes from a study of T cell changes during pregnancy in multiple sclerosis. J gave up 6 bases and V 1 base, and 10 bases lay outside the gene matches. The germline CDR1 and CDR2 sequences are LNHDA and SQIVND (reference sequence). The CDR3 is 16 amino acids. Some clones are missing from TCRdb's copy, which holds only in-frame ones; the method was immunoSEQ multiplex PCR. The sample carries 80,000 to 130,000 clones, 90% to 95% recorded once. This TCR came from a female donor with multiple sclerosis, enrolled in a pregnancy study. V usage is TRBV19 and J usage is TRBJ2-7; 9 nucleotides match TRBD2. Material: peripheral blood, obtained before pregnancy. In DNA, the CDR3 is TGTGCCAGTAGTATAGGAGTGGGCCTAGCGGGACTCGAGCAGTACTTC. The encoded protein is CASSIGVGLAGLEQYF.